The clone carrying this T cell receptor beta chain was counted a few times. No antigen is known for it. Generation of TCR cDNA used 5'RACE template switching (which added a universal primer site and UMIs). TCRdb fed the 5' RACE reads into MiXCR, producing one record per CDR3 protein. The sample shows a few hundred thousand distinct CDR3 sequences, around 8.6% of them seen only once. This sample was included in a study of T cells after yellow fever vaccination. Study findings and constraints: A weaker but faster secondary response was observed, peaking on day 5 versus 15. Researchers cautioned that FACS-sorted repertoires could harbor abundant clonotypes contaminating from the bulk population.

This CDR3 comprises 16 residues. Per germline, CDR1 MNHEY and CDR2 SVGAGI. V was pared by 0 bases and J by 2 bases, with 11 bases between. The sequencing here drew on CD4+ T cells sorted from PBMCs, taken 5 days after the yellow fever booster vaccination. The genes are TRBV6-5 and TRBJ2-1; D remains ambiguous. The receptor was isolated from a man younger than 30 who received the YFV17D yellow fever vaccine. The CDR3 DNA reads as TGTGCCAGCAGTTACTCCGGCGCTTTGCCCTACAATGAGCAGTTCTTC. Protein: CASSYSGALPYNEQFF.